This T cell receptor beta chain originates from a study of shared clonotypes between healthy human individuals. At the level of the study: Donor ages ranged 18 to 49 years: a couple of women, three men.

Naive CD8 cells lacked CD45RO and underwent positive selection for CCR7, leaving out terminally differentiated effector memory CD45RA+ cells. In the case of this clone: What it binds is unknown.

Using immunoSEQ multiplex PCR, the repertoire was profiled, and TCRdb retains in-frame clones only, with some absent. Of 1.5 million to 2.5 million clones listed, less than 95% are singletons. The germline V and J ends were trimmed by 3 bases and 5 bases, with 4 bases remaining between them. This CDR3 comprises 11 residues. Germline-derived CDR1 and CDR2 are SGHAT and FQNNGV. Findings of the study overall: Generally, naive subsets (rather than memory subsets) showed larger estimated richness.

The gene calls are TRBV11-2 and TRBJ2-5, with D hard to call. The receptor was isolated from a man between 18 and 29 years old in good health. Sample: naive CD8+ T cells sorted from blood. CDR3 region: CASSFTETQYF. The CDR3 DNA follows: TGTGCCAGCAGCTTTACGGAGACCCAGTACTTC.